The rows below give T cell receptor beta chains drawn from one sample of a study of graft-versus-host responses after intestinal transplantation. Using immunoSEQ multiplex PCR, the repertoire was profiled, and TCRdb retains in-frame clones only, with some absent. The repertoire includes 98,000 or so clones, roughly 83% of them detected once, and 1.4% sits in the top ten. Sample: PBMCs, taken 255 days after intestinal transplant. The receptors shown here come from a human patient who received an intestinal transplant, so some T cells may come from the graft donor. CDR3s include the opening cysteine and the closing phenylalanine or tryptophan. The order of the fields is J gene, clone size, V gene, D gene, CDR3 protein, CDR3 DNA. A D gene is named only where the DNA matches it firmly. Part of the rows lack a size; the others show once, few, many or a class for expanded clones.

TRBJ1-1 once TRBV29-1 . CSVEDTRRVVRTEAFF TGCAGCGTTGAAGATACTCGACGGGTGGTGAGGACTGAAGCTTTCTTT
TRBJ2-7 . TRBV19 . CASSIDRGADSSLRQYF TGTGCCAGTAGTATAGATCGGGGGGCAGATTCCTCCTTGAGGCAGTACTTC
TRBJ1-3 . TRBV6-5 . CASKRGAGNTIYF TGTGCCAGCAAAAGAGGGGCAGGAAACACCATATATTTT
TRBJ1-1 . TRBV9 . CASSVAGGGTEAFF TGTGCCAGCAGCGTAGCTGGGGGCGGCACTGAAGCTTTCTTT
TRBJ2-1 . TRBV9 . CASSVGNLGEQFF TGTGCCAGCAGCGTAGGGAACTTAGGTGAGCAGTTCTTC
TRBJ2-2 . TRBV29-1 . CSVEDRAGPTNTGELFF TGCAGCGTTGAAGATCGGGCAGGCCCGACGAACACCGGGGAGCTGTTTTTT
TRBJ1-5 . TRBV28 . CASSYGGGGWNQPQHF TGTGCCAGCAGTTACGGGGGTGGAGGGTGGAATCAGCCCCAGCATTTT
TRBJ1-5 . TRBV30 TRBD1 CAWSPNLRGQGDQPQHF TGTGCCTGGAGCCCTAACCTCAGAGGACAGGGTGATCAGCCCCAGCATTTT
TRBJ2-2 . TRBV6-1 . CASSEVGEYRELFF TGTGCCAGCAGTGAAGTGGGGGAATATCGGGAGCTGTTTTTT
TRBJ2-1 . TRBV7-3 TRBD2 CASSPGLAGDRQFF TGTGCCAGCAGCCCGGGACTAGCGGGGGATCGGCAGTTCTTC
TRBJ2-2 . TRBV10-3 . CAISEPTGTTGELFF TGTGCCATCAGTGAGCCGACCGGGACCACCGGGGAGCTGTTTTTT
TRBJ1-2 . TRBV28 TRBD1 CASSTQDRVGDYGYTF TGTGCCAGCAGTACCCAAGACAGGGTAGGCGACTATGGCTACACCTTC
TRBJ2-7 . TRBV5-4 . CASSYPGLSSDEQYF TGTGCCAGCAGCTACCCGGGCCTCTCGTCGGACGAGCAGTACTTC
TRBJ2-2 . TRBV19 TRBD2 CASIKTLGGSGELFF TGTGCCAGTATTAAAACCCTGGGGGGGTCCGGGGAGCTGTTTTTT
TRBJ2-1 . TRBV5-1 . CASSPGRAFYNEQFF TGCGCCAGCAGTCCGGGCAGGGCGTTCTACAATGAGCAGTTCTTC
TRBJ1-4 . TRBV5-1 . CASSSRGAPGGEKLFF TGCGCCAGCAGCTCCCGGGGGGCCCCGGGCGGAGAAAAACTGTTTTTT
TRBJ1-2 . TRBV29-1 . CSVRHPSQNLNYGYTF TGCAGCGTTCGGCACCCCTCACAAAACCTCAATTATGGCTACACCTTC
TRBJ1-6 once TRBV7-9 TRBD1 CASSFPMGQGNSPLHF TGTGCCAGCAGCTTTCCCATGGGACAGGGAAATTCACCCCTCCACTTT
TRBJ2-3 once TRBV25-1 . CASSELKGLPTDTQYF TGTGCCAGCAGTGAACTAAAGGGGCTACCCACAGATACGCAGTATTTT
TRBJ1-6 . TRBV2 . CASSQGAVYNSPLHF TGTGCCAGCAGCCAAGGGGCGGTTTATAATTCACCCCTCCACTTT
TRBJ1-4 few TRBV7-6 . CASSLGGRDEKLFF TGTGCCAGCAGCCTGGGGGGGCGGGATGAAAAACTGTTTTTT
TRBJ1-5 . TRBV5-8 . CASSFSTRSNQPQHF TGTGCCAGCAGCTTTTCCACGCGAAGCAATCAGCCCCAGCATTTT
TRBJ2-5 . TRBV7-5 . CARSFGGLRGAKTQYF TGTGCCAGAAGCTTCGGTGGACTGAGGGGGGCCAAGACCCAGTACTTC
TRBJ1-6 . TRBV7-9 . CASSVRGGQDYNSPLHF TGTGCCAGCAGCGTTAGAGGTGGGCAAGACTATAATTCACCCCTCCACTTT
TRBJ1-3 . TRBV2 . CAGRVAGNSGNTIYF TGTGCCGGAAGGGTCGCCGGGAACTCTGGAAACACCATATATTTT
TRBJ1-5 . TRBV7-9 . CASSLDNQPQHF TGTGCCAGCAGCTTAGATAATCAGCCCCAGCATTTT
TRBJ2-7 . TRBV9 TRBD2 CASSERVAGPYEQYF TGTGCCAGCAGCGAGAGGGTAGCGGGACCCTACGAGCAGTACTTC
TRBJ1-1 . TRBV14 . CASSLGPGLKMTEAFF TGTGCCAGCAGCCTCGGCCCGGGGTTAAAGATGACTGAAGCTTTCTTT
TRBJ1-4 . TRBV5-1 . CASSPTAQRGEKLFF TGCGCCAGCAGCCCCACAGCCCAAAGGGGTGAAAAACTGTTTTTT
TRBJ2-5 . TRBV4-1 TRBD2 CASSQDVAGGVQTQYF TGCGCCAGCAGCCAAGACGTGGCGGGGGGGGTGCAGACCCAGTACTTC
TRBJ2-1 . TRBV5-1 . CASSPQGDEQFF TGCGCCAGCAGCCCCCAGGGTGATGAGCAGTTCTTC
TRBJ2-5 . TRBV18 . CASSPVTAGGETQYF TGTGCCAGCTCACCAGTTACAGCCGGGGGAGAGACCCAGTACTTC
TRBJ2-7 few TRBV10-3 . CAIRMGPGHLYEQYF TGTGCCATCAGGATGGGACCGGGACATCTCTACGAGCAGTACTTC
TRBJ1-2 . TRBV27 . CASSWNMMSYTF TGTGCCAGCAGTTGGAATATGATGAGCTACACCTTC
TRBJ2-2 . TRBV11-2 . CASSLTSPGELFF TGTGCCAGCAGCTTAACTAGCCCCGGGGAGCTGTTTTTT
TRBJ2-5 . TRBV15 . CATSSVDTQETQYF TGTGCCACCAGCAGCGTCGACACCCAAGAGACCCAGTACTTC
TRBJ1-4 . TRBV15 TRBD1 CATSMDRGGKLFF TGTGCCACCAGCATGGACAGGGGAGGAAAACTGTTTTTT
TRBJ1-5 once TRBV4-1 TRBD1 CASSRNQGVSQPQHF TGCGCCAGCAGCCGGAACCAGGGGGTCAGTCAGCCCCAGCATTTT
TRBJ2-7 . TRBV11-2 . CASSLKHRDRGYEQYF TGTGCCAGCAGCTTAAAACACAGGGACCGGGGGTACGAGCAGTACTTC
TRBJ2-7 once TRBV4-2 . CASSQESRGANYEQYF TGTGCCAGCAGCCAAGAGAGCCGGGGGGCCAATTACGAGCAGTACTTC
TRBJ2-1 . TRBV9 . CASSVVPTHNEQFF TGTGCCAGCAGCGTAGTACCTACGCACAATGAGCAGTTCTTC
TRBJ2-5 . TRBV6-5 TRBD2 CASSPLAGGGETQYF TGTGCCAGCAGTCCCCTAGCGGGAGGGGGAGAGACCCAGTACTTC
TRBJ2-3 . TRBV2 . CASSEAPVEYTQYF TGTGCCAGCAGTGAAGCGCCGGTAGAGTACACGCAGTATTTT
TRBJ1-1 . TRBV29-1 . CSVESRLSNTEAFF TGCAGCGTTGAATCCCGACTGTCGAACACTGAAGCTTTCTTT
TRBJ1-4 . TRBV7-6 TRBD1 CASSLWTGTNEKLFF TGTGCCAGCAGCCTGTGGACAGGGACTAATGAAAAACTGTTTTTT